This is a list of T cell receptor beta chains from one sample in a study of shared clonotypes between healthy human individuals. The table came from immunoSEQ multiplex PCR; TCRdb's copy has only in-frame clones and leaves some out. The data contain fewer than 2.5 million clones, 80% to 95% of them singletons. Material for sequencing was naive CD4+ T cells from PBMCs. Receptor source: a man aged 18 to 30 in good health. Some clones in this sample may be carry-over from other donors' samples. The CDR3 runs from the conserved cysteine through the conserved F or W. The D gene is left open where the match is weak. Size is omitted from some rows. Given values are once, few, many or a class for expanded clones.

d_gene,abundance,j_gene,v_gene,CDR3nt,CDR3aa
TRBD1,-,TRBJ1-2,TRBV4-2,TGTGCCAGCGGACAGGGAAGAACGACAGGCACCTTC,CASGQGRTTGTF
TRBD2,-,TRBJ2-1,TRBV11-3,TGTGCCAGCAGCGGCGGGAGGGCCACGTACAATGAGCAGTTCTTC,CASSGGRATYNEQFF
TRBD2,once,TRBJ2-6,TRBV5-1,TGCGCCAGCAGCTTGCCTTCAGGGACTAGCTCTGGGGCCAACGTCCTGACTTTC,CASSLPSGTSSGANVLTF
-,-,TRBJ1-1,TRBV28,TGTGCCAGCAGTTTATTTCAGGGCACTGAAGCTTTCTTT,CASSLFQGTEAFF
-,-,TRBJ1-3,TRBV18,TGTGCCAGCTTTTCCGGCGGCGGAAACACCATATATTTT,CASFSGGGNTIYF
TRBD1,-,TRBJ2-2,TRBV5-1,TGCGCCAGCAGCTTGGCAGGGGGAACCGGGGAGCTGTTTTTT,CASSLAGGTGELFF
-,-,TRBJ2-5,TRBV19,TGTGCCAGTAGTCAACAGAGCGCAGGGGGGCCCCAGTACTTC,CASSQQSAGGPQYF
-,-,TRBJ1-4,TRBV27,TGTGCCAGCAGCTTGCGATGGCTCACCAATGAAAAACTGTTTTTT,CASSLRWLTNEKLFF
TRBD1,-,TRBJ1-1,TRBV7-9,TGTGCCAGCGCGACAGGGGCCGGATACACTGAAGCTTTCTTT,CASATGAGYTEAFF
TRBD1,-,TRBJ2-7,TRBV2,TGTGCCAGCACCGGACAGGTTTCCTACGAGCAGTACTTC,CASTGQVSYEQYF
-,-,TRBJ2-1,TRBV28,TGTGCCAGCAGTTCCCCGGGACCAATCAATGAGCAGTTCTTC,CASSSPGPINEQFF